Described below is a single TCR beta chain sequence and its context. Its antigen is currently unknown. This sample is drawn from a study of shared clonotypes between healthy human individuals. On the study more broadly: Aged 18 to 49, the donors were two women and a few men.

The V and J ends lost 2 bases and 8 bases respectively, with 15 bases between them. Germline values: CDR1 SEHNR, CDR2 FQNEAQ (reference sequence). CDR3 size: 14 residues. The study, taken as a whole, reports: When naive CD4 clonotypes were compared across a few donors, about 4.8% were shared. Although depth was large, rarefaction showed that sequencing of the sorted subsets was incomplete.

Authors' analysis steps: Sequence data from immunoSEQ were junction-only and lacked quality scores; consequently, filtering differed. TCRdb's table, derived via immunoSEQ multiplex PCR, lists solely in-frame clones and lacks some. D and trimming come from the DNA, and the V and J calls and clone size come from that table. The table lists roughly 700,000 clones, 74% of them singletons. The rearrangement uses TRBV7-9 and TRBJ1-2, with a weak D call TRBD1 (6 bases). The clonotype originates from a woman aged 30 to 39 in good health. The sequenced sample was memory CD4+ T cells sorted from blood. Subset of the sample: CD45RA-negative fraction. CDR3 residues: CASSLSGPQGGYTF. DNA for the CDR3: TGTGCCAGCAGCTTATCCGGCCCACAGGGCGGCTACACCTTC.